A selection of T cell receptor beta chains follows, all from one sample in a study of PD-1 blockade in classical Hodgkin lymphoma. TCRdb keeps only in-frame clones here, not all; method: immunoSEQ multiplex PCR. This repertoire shows some 150,000 clones, 78% found once; its top ten account for roughly 8.4%. Sequencing was performed on peripheral blood mononuclear cells (PBMCs), taken before the second cycle of nivolumab. These receptors all stem from a human donor with classical Hodgkin lymphoma. The CDR3 runs from the conserved cysteine through the conserved F or W. D genes are given only for firm matches. Size is omitted from some rows. Given values are once, few, many or a class for expanded clones.

V gene: TRBV5-6; J gene: TRBJ2-5; clone size: .; D gene: .; CDR3 protein: CASSLGQGVKTQYF; CDR3 DNA: TGTGCCAGCAGCTTGGGGCAGGGCGTAAAGACCCAGTACTTC
V gene: TRBV18; J gene: TRBJ2-7; clone size: .; D gene: TRBD1; CDR3 protein: CASSPPGQGVYEQYF; CDR3 DNA: TGTGCCAGCTCCCCACCGGGACAGGGCGTCTACGAGCAGTACTTC
V gene: TRBV29-1; J gene: TRBJ2-5; clone size: .; D gene: TRBD1; CDR3 protein: CSVWNRGETQYF; CDR3 DNA: TGCAGCGTCTGGAACAGGGGTGAGACCCAGTACTTC
V gene: TRBV28; J gene: TRBJ2-7; clone size: .; D gene: .; CDR3 protein: CATGPSTSYEQYF; CDR3 DNA: TGTGCCACCGGGCCCTCCACCTCCTACGAGCAGTACTTC
V gene: TRBV7-3; J gene: TRBJ2-3; clone size: .; D gene: TRBD1; CDR3 protein: CASSLNRGSTDTQYF; CDR3 DNA: TGTGCCAGCAGCTTAAACAGGGGGAGCACAGATACGCAGTATTTT
V gene: TRBV19; J gene: TRBJ2-7; clone size: .; D gene: .; CDR3 protein: CASRDKWEDPYF; CDR3 DNA: TGTGCCAGTAGGGACAAGTGGGAAGACCCTTACTTC
V gene: TRBV27; J gene: TRBJ2-3; clone size: .; D gene: .; CDR3 protein: CASSPYPPDTQYF; CDR3 DNA: TGTGCCAGCAGTCCCTACCCGCCAGATACGCAGTATTTT
V gene: TRBV11-2; J gene: TRBJ2-5; clone size: .; D gene: TRBD2; CDR3 protein: CASSLTLAEETQYF; CDR3 DNA: TGTGCCAGCAGCTTAACACTAGCGGAAGAGACCCAGTACTTC
V gene: TRBV6-5; J gene: TRBJ1-3; clone size: .; D gene: .; CDR3 protein: CASRNRFSGNTIYF; CDR3 DNA: TGTGCCAGCAGGAACAGGTTCTCTGGAAACACCATATATTTT
V gene: TRBV27; J gene: TRBJ2-1; clone size: .; D gene: .; CDR3 protein: CASRIGVSSYNEQFF; CDR3 DNA: TGTGCCAGCAGGATAGGGGTCAGCTCCTACAATGAGCAGTTCTTC
V gene: TRBV6-6; J gene: TRBJ2-7; clone size: few; D gene: .; CDR3 protein: CASSYFRRGAYEQYF; CDR3 DNA: TGTGCCAGCAGTTATTTCCGGCGGGGAGCCTACGAGCAGTACTTC
V gene: TRBV25-1; J gene: TRBJ2-2; clone size: .; D gene: .; CDR3 protein: CASQVAGVVTGELFF; CDR3 DNA: TGTGCCAGCCAAGTGGCAGGGGTTGTCACCGGGGAGCTGTTTTTT
V gene: TRBV7-6; J gene: TRBJ1-3; clone size: .; D gene: .; CDR3 protein: CASSSGDYNGNTIYF; CDR3 DNA: TGTGCCAGCAGCTCAGGGGACTACAACGGAAACACCATATATTTT
V gene: TRBV9; J gene: TRBJ2-7; clone size: .; D gene: TRBD1; CDR3 protein: CASSPGTGNEQYF; CDR3 DNA: TGTGCCAGCAGCCCGGGGACAGGGAACGAGCAGTACTTC
V gene: TRBV5-8; J gene: TRBJ2-1; clone size: .; D gene: .; CDR3 protein: CASSLDRGSYNEQFF; CDR3 DNA: TGTGCCAGCAGCTTGGACCGGGGCTCCTACAATGAGCAGTTCTTC
V gene: TRBV28; J gene: TRBJ2-7; clone size: .; D gene: TRBD1; CDR3 protein: CASSSPTRGSYEQYF; CDR3 DNA: TGTGCCAGCAGTAGCCCCACCAGGGGGTCCTACGAGCAGTACTTC
V gene: TRBV6-5; J gene: TRBJ2-5; clone size: .; D gene: TRBD1; CDR3 protein: CASTGRGGLWETRYF; CDR3 DNA: TGTGCCAGCACCGGACGAGGGGGCCTGTGGGAGACCCGGTACTTC
V gene: TRBV27; J gene: TRBJ2-7; clone size: .; D gene: TRBD1; CDR3 protein: CASSPDRGYEQYF; CDR3 DNA: TGTGCCAGCAGTCCGGACAGGGGTTACGAGCAGTACTTC
V gene: TRBV2; J gene: TRBJ2-3; clone size: .; D gene: .; CDR3 protein: CASSIGDTQYF; CDR3 DNA: TGTGCCAGCAGTATCGGAGATACGCAGTATTTT
V gene: TRBV11-3; J gene: TRBJ2-5; clone size: .; D gene: .; CDR3 protein: CASSHRDSDETQYF; CDR3 DNA: TGTGCCAGCAGCCACCGGGACTCGGATGAGACCCAGTACTTC
V gene: TRBV19; J gene: TRBJ2-3; clone size: .; D gene: .; CDR3 protein: CASSIRWGGTDTQYF; CDR3 DNA: TGTGCCAGTAGTATTAGGTGGGGGGGCACAGATACGCAGTATTTT
V gene: TRBV10-3; J gene: TRBJ2-2; clone size: .; D gene: .; CDR3 protein: CAISESGDGELFF; CDR3 DNA: TGTGCCATCAGTGAGTCGGGGGACGGGGAGCTGTTTTTT
V gene: TRBV7-3; J gene: TRBJ2-5; clone size: once; D gene: TRBD2; CDR3 protein: CASSLLAGGYETQYF; CDR3 DNA: TGTGCCAGCAGCTTATTAGCGGGAGGGTACGAGACCCAGTACTTC
V gene: TRBV19; J gene: TRBJ2-7; clone size: .; D gene: .; CDR3 protein: CASSTVADSSYEQYF; CDR3 DNA: TGTGCCAGTAGTACGGTAGCGGATAGCTCCTACGAGCAGTACTTC
V gene: TRBV5-1; J gene: TRBJ2-1; clone size: once; D gene: .; CDR3 protein: CASSLVGGEYNEQFF; CDR3 DNA: TGCGCCAGCAGCTTGGTAGGGGGTGAATACAATGAGCAGTTCTTC
V gene: TRBV5-5; J gene: TRBJ1-2; clone size: .; D gene: .; CDR3 protein: CASRLGLNYGYTF; CDR3 DNA: TGTGCCAGCAGACTGGGACTGAACTATGGCTACACCTTC
V gene: TRBV5-1; J gene: TRBJ1-1; clone size: .; D gene: .; CDR3 protein: CASSLGQMNTEAFF; CDR3 DNA: TGCGCCAGCAGCTTGGGACAGATGAACACTGAAGCTTTCTTT
V gene: TRBV28; J gene: TRBJ1-2; clone size: once; D gene: .; CDR3 protein: CASSLLESVFNYGYTF; CDR3 DNA: TGTGCCAGCAGTTTACTCGAAAGTGTTTTCAACTATGGCTACACCTTC
V gene: TRBV5-1; J gene: TRBJ1-2; clone size: .; D gene: .; CDR3 protein: CASSFGVLDTF; CDR3 DNA: TGTGCCAGCAGCTTCGGTGTGCTAGATACCTTC
V gene: TRBV28; J gene: TRBJ2-2; clone size: .; D gene: .; CDR3 protein: CASIGGPDGELFF; CDR3 DNA: TGTGCCAGCATCGGAGGGCCCGACGGGGAGCTGTTTTTT
V gene: TRBV7-9; J gene: TRBJ2-3; clone size: .; D gene: .; CDR3 protein: CASSSRKESTDTQYF; CDR3 DNA: TGTGCCAGCAGCTCCCGGAAAGAAAGCACAGATACGCAGTATTTT
V gene: TRBV7-6; J gene: TRBJ2-1; clone size: .; D gene: .; CDR3 protein: CASSLGEPFYNEQFF; CDR3 DNA: TGTGCCAGCAGCTTAGGGGAGCCCTTCTACAATGAGCAGTTCTTC
V gene: TRBV29-1; J gene: TRBJ2-1; clone size: .; D gene: .; CDR3 protein: CSVSGRISYNEQFF; CDR3 DNA: TGCAGCGTCTCCGGAAGGATCTCCTACAATGAGCAGTTCTTC
V gene: TRBV28; J gene: TRBJ2-7; clone size: few; D gene: .; CDR3 protein: CAISSTADKKQYF; CDR3 DNA: TGTGCCATCTCGTCGACAGCAGACAAAAAGCAGTACTTC
V gene: TRBV6-5; J gene: TRBJ2-7; clone size: .; D gene: .; CDR3 protein: CATHFGGEQYF; CDR3 DNA: TGTGCCACCCATTTTGGAGGAGAGCAGTACTTC
V gene: TRBV9; J gene: TRBJ2-1; clone size: .; D gene: TRBD1; CDR3 protein: CASSLRTGEGEQFF; CDR3 DNA: TGTGCCAGCAGCCTAAGGACAGGGGAGGGTGAGCAGTTCTTC
V gene: TRBV7-2; J gene: TRBJ1-2; clone size: .; D gene: TRBD1; CDR3 protein: CASSWDGTGGGGYTF; CDR3 DNA: TGTGCCAGCAGCTGGGACGGGACAGGGGGAGGCGGCTACACCTTC
V gene: TRBV10-3; J gene: TRBJ1-6; clone size: .; D gene: TRBD1; CDR3 protein: CAISDGTGTFF; CDR3 DNA: TGTGCCATCAGTGACGGGACAGGAACTTTTTTT
V gene: TRBV19; J gene: TRBJ2-3; clone size: .; D gene: .; CDR3 protein: CASSGDSSTDTQYF; CDR3 DNA: TGTGCCAGTAGTGGAGACAGTTCCACAGATACGCAGTATTTT
V gene: TRBV28; J gene: TRBJ2-7; clone size: .; D gene: .; CDR3 protein: CASGKGQGFSYEQYF; CDR3 DNA: TGTGCCAGCGGCAAAGGGCAGGGATTCTCCTACGAGCAGTACTTC
V gene: TRBV19; J gene: TRBJ2-1; clone size: .; D gene: TRBD2; CDR3 protein: CASRSSGGASNEQFF; CDR3 DNA: TGTGCCAGTAGGTCTAGCGGGGGGGCCAGTAATGAGCAGTTCTTC
V gene: TRBV28; J gene: TRBJ2-3; clone size: few; D gene: .; CDR3 protein: CASGRPGATDTQYF; CDR3 DNA: TGTGCCAGCGGTCGCCCGGGGGCCACAGATACGCAGTATTTT
V gene: TRBV6-1; J gene: TRBJ1-4; clone size: .; D gene: TRBD1; CDR3 protein: CASSEAAGGNEKLFF; CDR3 DNA: TGTGCCAGCAGTGAAGCGGCAGGGGGCAACGAAAAACTGTTTTTT
V gene: TRBV7-8; J gene: TRBJ1-1; clone size: .; D gene: .; CDR3 protein: CASGAGSEAFF; CDR3 DNA: TGTGCCAGCGGCGCCGGTAGTGAAGCTTTCTTT
V gene: TRBV18; J gene: TRBJ1-1; clone size: .; D gene: .; CDR3 protein: CASSPRREGTEAFF; CDR3 DNA: TGTGCCAGCTCACCACGAAGGGAGGGTACTGAAGCTTTCTTT
V gene: TRBV7-2; J gene: TRBJ2-1; clone size: .; D gene: .; CDR3 protein: CASSSGVGGGGFDEQFF; CDR3 DNA: TGTGCCAGCAGCTCCGGAGTTGGGGGAGGGGGTTTTGATGAGCAGTTCTTC
V gene: TRBV7-9; J gene: TRBJ1-2; clone size: once; D gene: .; CDR3 protein: CASSPNFSLNYGYTF; CDR3 DNA: TGTGCCAGCAGCCCCAACTTTAGCCTTAACTATGGCTACACCTTC
V gene: TRBV5-6; J gene: TRBJ2-5; clone size: .; D gene: .; CDR3 protein: CASQYPPPQETQYF; CDR3 DNA: TGTGCCAGCCAGTACCCGCCACCTCAAGAGACCCAGTACTTC
V gene: TRBV11-3; J gene: TRBJ2-5; clone size: .; D gene: TRBD1; CDR3 protein: CASSLGQGAGETQYF; CDR3 DNA: TGTGCCAGCAGCTTGGGGCAGGGGGCCGGCGAGACCCAGTACTTC
V gene: TRBV7-9; J gene: TRBJ1-4; clone size: .; D gene: .; CDR3 protein: CASSLTSGALNEKLFF; CDR3 DNA: TGTGCCAGCAGCTTAACCTCGGGAGCTTTGAATGAAAAACTGTTTTTT
V gene: TRBV28; J gene: TRBJ1-6; clone size: .; D gene: .; CDR3 protein: CASSPGGHDSPLHF; CDR3 DNA: TGTGCCAGCAGTCCGGGGGGGCACGATTCACCCCTCCACTTT
V gene: TRBV25-1; J gene: TRBJ2-2; clone size: once; D gene: .; CDR3 protein: CASSNWQVTGELFF; CDR3 DNA: TGTGCCAGCAGTAATTGGCAGGTCACCGGGGAGCTGTTTTTT
V gene: TRBV6-5; J gene: TRBJ1-2; clone size: .; D gene: TRBD1; CDR3 protein: CASSSADRAGYTF; CDR3 DNA: TGTGCCAGCAGTTCCGCCGACAGGGCTGGCTACACCTTC
V gene: TRBV19; J gene: TRBJ2-1; clone size: .; D gene: .; CDR3 protein: CASSIVGSSKFF; CDR3 DNA: TGTGCCAGTAGTATAGTAGGGTCTAGCAAGTTCTTC
V gene: TRBV7-8; J gene: TRBJ1-1; clone size: .; D gene: TRBD1; CDR3 protein: CASSSETGGRGEAFF; CDR3 DNA: TGTGCCAGCAGCTCTGAGACAGGGGGCCGTGGTGAAGCTTTCTTT
V gene: TRBV6-5; J gene: TRBJ1-1; clone size: .; D gene: .; CDR3 protein: CASSPRAALEAFF; CDR3 DNA: TGTGCCAGCAGTCCTCGAGCAGCCCTTGAAGCTTTCTTT
V gene: TRBV7-9; J gene: TRBJ2-5; clone size: .; D gene: .; CDR3 protein: CASSPLGETQYF; CDR3 DNA: TGTGCCAGCAGCCCACTGGGTGAGACCCAGTACTTC
V gene: TRBV9; J gene: TRBJ2-1; clone size: .; D gene: TRBD2; CDR3 protein: CASSANGGAGGYRYNEQFF; CDR3 DNA: TGTGCCAGCAGCGCCAATGGGGGAGCGGGAGGGTACCGCTACAATGAGCAGTTCTTC